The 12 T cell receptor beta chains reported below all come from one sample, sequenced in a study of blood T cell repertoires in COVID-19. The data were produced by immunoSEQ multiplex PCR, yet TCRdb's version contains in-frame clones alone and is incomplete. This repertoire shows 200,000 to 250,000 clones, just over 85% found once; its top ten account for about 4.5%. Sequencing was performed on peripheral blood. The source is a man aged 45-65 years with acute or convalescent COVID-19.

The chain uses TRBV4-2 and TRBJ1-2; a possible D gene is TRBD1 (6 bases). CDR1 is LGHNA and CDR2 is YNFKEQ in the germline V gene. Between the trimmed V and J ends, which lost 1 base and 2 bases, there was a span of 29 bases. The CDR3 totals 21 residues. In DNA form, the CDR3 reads TGTGCCAGCAGCCAAGGAGAGGAAAGGACATCTATAAGGGACATCAACTATGGCTACACCTTC. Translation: CASSQGEERTSIRDINYGYTF.

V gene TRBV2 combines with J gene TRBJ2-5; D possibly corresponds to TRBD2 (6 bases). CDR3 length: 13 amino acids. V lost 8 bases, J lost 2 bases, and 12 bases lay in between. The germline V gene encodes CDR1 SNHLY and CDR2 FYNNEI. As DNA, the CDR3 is TGTGCCAGCCGTCGGGACTTACAAGAGACCCAGTACTTC. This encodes CASRRDLQETQYF.

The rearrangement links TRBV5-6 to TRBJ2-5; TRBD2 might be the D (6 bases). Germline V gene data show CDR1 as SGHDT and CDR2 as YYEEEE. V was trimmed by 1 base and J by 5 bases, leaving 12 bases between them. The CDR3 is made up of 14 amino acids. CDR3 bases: TGTGCCAGCAGCTTGAATATCCGGGGGGAGACCCAGTACTTC. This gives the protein CASSLNIRGETQYF. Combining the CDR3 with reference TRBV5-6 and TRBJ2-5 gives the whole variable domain DAGVTQSPTHLIKTRGQQVTLRCSPKSGHDTVSWYQQALGQGPQFIFQYYEEEERQRGNFPDRFSGHQFPNYSSELNVNALLLGDSALYLCASSLNIRGETQYFGPGTRLLVL.

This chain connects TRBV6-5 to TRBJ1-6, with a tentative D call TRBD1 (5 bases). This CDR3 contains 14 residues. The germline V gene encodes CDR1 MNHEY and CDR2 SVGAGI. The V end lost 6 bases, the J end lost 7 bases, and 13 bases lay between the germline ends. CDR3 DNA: TGTGCCAGCAGCCGGGACTGGGGCAATTCACCCCTCCACTTT. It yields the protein CASSRDWGNSPLHF.

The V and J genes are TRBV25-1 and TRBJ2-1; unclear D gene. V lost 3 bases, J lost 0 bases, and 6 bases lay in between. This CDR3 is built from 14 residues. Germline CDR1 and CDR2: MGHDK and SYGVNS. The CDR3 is CASSDPSSYNEQFF. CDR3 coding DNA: TGTGCCAGCAGTGACCCGAGCTCCTACAATGAGCAGTTCTTC.

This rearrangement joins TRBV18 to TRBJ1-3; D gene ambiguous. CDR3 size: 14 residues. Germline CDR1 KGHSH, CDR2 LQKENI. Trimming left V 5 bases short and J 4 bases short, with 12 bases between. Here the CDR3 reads CASSVQPGGNTIYF. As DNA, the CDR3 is TGTGCCAGCTCAGTCCAACCTGGCGGAAACACCATATATTTT.

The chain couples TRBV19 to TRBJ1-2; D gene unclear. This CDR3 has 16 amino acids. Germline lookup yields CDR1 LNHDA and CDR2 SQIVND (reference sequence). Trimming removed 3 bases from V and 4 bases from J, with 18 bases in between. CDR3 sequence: CASSIGVRESLYGYTF. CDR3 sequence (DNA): TGTGCCAGTAGTATCGGAGTAAGGGAGTCACTCTATGGCTACACCTTC.

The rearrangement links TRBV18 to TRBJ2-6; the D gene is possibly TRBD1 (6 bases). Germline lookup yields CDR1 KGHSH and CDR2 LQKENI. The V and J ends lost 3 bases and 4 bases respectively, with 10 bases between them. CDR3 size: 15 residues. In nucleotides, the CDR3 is TGTGCCAGCTCACCTCAGGGGTCCGGGGCCAACGTCCTGACTTTC. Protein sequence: CASSPQGSGANVLTF.

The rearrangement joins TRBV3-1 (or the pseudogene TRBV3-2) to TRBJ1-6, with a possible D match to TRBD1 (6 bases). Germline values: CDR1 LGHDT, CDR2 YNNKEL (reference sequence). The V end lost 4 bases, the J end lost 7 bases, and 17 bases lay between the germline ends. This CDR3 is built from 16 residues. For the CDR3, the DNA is TGTGCCAGCAGCCTGACGGCCAGGGGCCGCAATTCACCCCTCCACTTT. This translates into CASSLTARGRNSPLHF.

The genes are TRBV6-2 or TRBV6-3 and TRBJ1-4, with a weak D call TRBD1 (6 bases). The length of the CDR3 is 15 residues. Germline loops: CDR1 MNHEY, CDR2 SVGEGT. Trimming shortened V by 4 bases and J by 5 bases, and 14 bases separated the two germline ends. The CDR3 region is CASSSRGRGNEKLFF. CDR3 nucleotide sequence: TGTGCCAGCAGTTCGCGGGGGCGCGGAAATGAAAAACTGTTTTTT.

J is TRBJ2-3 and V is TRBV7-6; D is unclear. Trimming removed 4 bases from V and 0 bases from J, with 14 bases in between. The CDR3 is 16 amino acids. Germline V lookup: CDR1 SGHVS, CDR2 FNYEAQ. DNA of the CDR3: TGTGCCAGCAGCTCCCGGTTGCGCCGGAGCACAGATACGCAGTATTTT. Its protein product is CASSSRLRRSTDTQYF.

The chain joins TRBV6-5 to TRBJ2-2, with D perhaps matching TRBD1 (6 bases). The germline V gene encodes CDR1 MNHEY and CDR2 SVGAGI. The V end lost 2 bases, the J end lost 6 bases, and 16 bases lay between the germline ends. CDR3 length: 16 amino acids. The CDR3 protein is CASSYSGQMRAGELFF. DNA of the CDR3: TGTGCCAGCAGTTACAGCGGACAGATGAGAGCCGGGGAGCTGTTTTTT.